The present T cell receptor beta chain was sequenced within a study of OX40 agonist ivuxolimab in advanced cancers. Overall study results and limits: At 0.1 to 3.0 mg/kg and by week 6, clonal expansion occurred in CD4+ and CD8+ blood T cells. Near-lowest levels of clonal expansion characterized partial responders at 0.1-3.0 mg/kg.

If patients had autoimmune disease history or systemic immunosuppression, they were excluded. Regarding this clone: The antigen is undetermined.

The CDR3 has 12 residues. V was pared by 7 bases and J by 8 bases, with 15 bases between. Germline values: CDR1 SQVTM, CDR2 ANQGSEA. Clones were read by immunoSEQ multiplex PCR, and TCRdb kept only the in-frame ones, dropping some. This sample yields tens of thousands of clones, of which approximately 82% are seen a single time; approximately 6.9% belongs to the top ten. The rearrangement links TRBV29-1 to TRBJ2-1, with D perhaps matching TRBD1 (5 bases). This specimen consisted of CD4+ or CD8+ T cells sorted from blood, obtained in a trial of the OX40 agonist ivuxolimab. The sequence was collected from an adult with an advanced solid tumor such as melanoma, head and neck, liver or kidney cancer. The CDR3 sequence is CSDNPRVYEQFF. The CDR3 coding sequence is TGCAGCGATAACCCCAGGGTATATGAGCAGTTCTTC.